Described below is a single T cell receptor (beta chain) sequence and its context. In TCRdb, the 5' RACE reads were re-called with MiXCR into one record per CDR3 protein. The table includes around 200,000 distinct CDR3 sequences, about 21% detected once. Germline-derived CDR1 and CDR2 are SGHTA and FQGTGA. The CDR3 spans 15 residues. Trimming took off 5 bases at V and 4 bases at J, with 15 bases between the two ends. These data belong to a study of T-cell memory formation after mild COVID-19. The origin of this receptor is an adult woman who had mild COVID-19 (a few samples of this study predate the infection). Cell type and time point are not known. The chain uses TRBV7-3 and TRBJ2-1, with D uncertain. Sequencing was carried out using PBMCs or a T cell subset sorted from them (not recorded which). CDR3 DNA sequence: TGTGCCAGCAGCCCCGGTCACAGCACATACAATGAGCAGTTCTTC. Encoded protein: CASSPGHSTYNEQFF.